Listed here are 2 T cell receptor beta chains from one sample, sequenced in a study of cytomegalovirus exposure and HLA in healthy donors (dated by TCRdb to the late 2010s). The method was the immunoSEQ multiplex PCR assay. TCRdb's version of the immuneACCESS table is confined to in-frame rearrangements and falls short of the full clone set. An unresolved V gene accounts for under half of the shortfall where checked; the remainder is of unknown origin. Present in this sample are 260,000 or so clones, around nine tenths of which were seen just once. The top ten hold roughly 2.5% of the sample. Sequencing was performed on PBMCs. The receptors derive from a man in his late teens or twenties in good health and CMV-seronegative.

The CDR3 nucleotides read TGCGCCAGCAGCCTCGCCCGGGGGGTTCAGCCCCAGCATTTT. This sequence encodes CASSLARGVQPQHF. The chain links TRBV4-3 to TRBJ1-5; possibly TRBD1 for D (5 bases). Germline CDR1 LGHNA, CDR2 YSLEER. The V gene lost 4 bases and the J gene lost 6 bases, with 13 bases spanning the gap. The CDR3 runs to 14 residues.

V is TRBV7-9 and J is TRBJ1-2, with TRBD1 as a possible D gene (5 bases). Trimming stripped 8 bases from V and 4 bases from J, with 17 bases between. Germline values: CDR1 SEHNR, CDR2 FQNEAQ (reference sequence). The CDR3 covers 14 residues. The CDR3 sequence: CASSSTDSSYGYTF. The CDR3, as DNA: TGTGCCAGCTCCTCGACAGATTCGTCCTATGGCTACACCTTC.